This passage covers 5 T cell receptor beta chains from one sample sequenced in a study of T cells in Graves' hyperthyroidism and ophthalmopathy. It was RNA transcripts that yielded the amplified TCR beta CDR3 regions. An initial round of RT-PCR targeting the TCR CDR3 relied on the HTBI primer set. TCRdb re-derived calls from the multiplex PCR reads in MiXCR, one entry per CDR3 protein. The sample consists of about 540,000 distinct CDR3 sequences, around 45% of them appearing once. Sequenced: peripheral blood or thyroid tissue (not recorded which). The receptor set was obtained from a woman younger than 35 with Graves' hyperthyroidism.

This clonotype was counted ten times or more. The chain combines TRBV4-3 with TRBJ2-7; D gene unclear. Between the trimmed V and J ends, which lost 0 bases and 4 bases, there was a span of 19 bases. Germline V gene data show CDR1 as LGHNA and CDR2 as YSLEER. CDR3 length: 17 residues. This CDR3 is CASSQDLNGLAKYEQYF. The DNA for the CDR3 is TGCGCCAGCAGCCAAGATCTTAATGGCTTAGCAAAGTACGAGCAGTACTTC.

The gene calls are TRBV29-1 and TRBJ1-5, with D perhaps matching TRBD1 (6 bases). The CDR3 is 11 residues long. Germline values: CDR1 SQVTM, CDR2 ANQGSEA. Deletions cut 6 bases from V and 14 bases from J, with 17 bases between. In DNA form, the CDR3 reads TGCAGCGTACAGGGTTTGGCCTACGAGCATTTT. This translates into CSVQGLAYEHF.

This clonotype was recorded a few times. The J gene is TRBJ2-2, the V gene TRBV12-3 or TRBV12-4; 8 bases agree with TRBD2. The length of the CDR3 is 15 residues. Losses at the gene ends were 2 bases for V and 6 bases for J; bases not matched to a gene: 5. The CDR3 sequence is CASSLYGRGAGELFF. The CDR3 DNA reads TGTGCCAGCAGTTTATACGGGAGGGGGGCCGGGGAGCTGTTTTTT.

This clonotype was observed at least ten times. J is TRBJ1-1 and V is TRBV6-6, with a tentative D call TRBD1 (6 bases). Trimming stripped 2 bases from V and 4 bases from J, with 20 bases between. Germline CDR1 and CDR2: MNHNY and SVGAGI (reference sequence). The CDR3 loop spans 17 amino acids. CDR3 in DNA: TGTGCCAGCAGTTACGGTGGGAACAGGGCTGTCGGCACTGAAGCTTTCTTT. Protein product: CASSYGGNRAVGTEAFF.

This chain joins TRBV20-1 and TRBJ2-7; perhaps TRBD1 as D (6 bases). Germline V lookup: CDR1 DFQATT, CDR2 SNEGSKA (reference sequence). This CDR3 comprises 12 residues. V was shortened by 8 bases and J by 2 bases, with 13 bases between the two germline ends. CDR3 protein: CSKRTAPYEQYF. The CDR3 DNA reads TGCAGTAAAAGGACAGCCCCCTACGAGCAGTACTTC.